This entry is about one T cell receptor beta chain. Assay: immunoSEQ multiplex PCR; the TCRdb copy retains only in-frame clones and omits some. The sample includes some 900,000 clones, less than 85% seen only once; the top ten take over 1.3%. The sample is drawn from a study of shared clonotypes between healthy human individuals. In the study overall: Donor composition was a couple of women and a few men, aged 18 to 49.

This CDR3 has 17 amino acids. From germline, CDR1 is SGHTA and CDR2 FQGNSA. Deletions cut 4 bases from V and 3 bases from J, with 20 bases between. The sequenced sample consisted of memory CD4+ T cells sorted from blood. Documented subset: CD45RA-negative fraction. The receptor was isolated from a man between 18 and 29 years old in good health. The chain uses TRBV7-2 and TRBJ2-3; TRBD1 is a possible D gene (7 bases). CDR3 amino acids: CASSWGVGGAGTDTQYF. Here the CDR3 DNA reads TGTGCCAGCAGCTGGGGCGTAGGGGGCGCGGGGACAGATACGCAGTATTTT. The whole variable domain, remainder taken from reference TRBV7-2 and TRBJ2-3, is GAGVSQSPSNKVTEKGKDVELRCDPISGHTALYWYRQSLGQGLEFLIYFQGNSAPDKSGLPSDRFSAERTGGSVSTLTIQRTQQEDSAVYLCASSWGVGGAGTDTQYFGPGTRLTVL.